These T cell receptor beta chains were read from a single sample in a study of post-analysis software for immune sequencing data. MiXCR, applied by TCRdb to the PCR reads, yields one record per CDR3 protein. The sample contains roughly 570,000 distinct CDR3 sequences, roughly 34% of which appear only once. Sequencing was done on a sample of blood. These receptors originate from a girl aged 2 to 17 with multiple sclerosis. CDR3s include the opening cysteine and the closing phenylalanine or tryptophan. Fields, in order: CDR3 protein, CDR3 DNA, J gene, clone size, V gene, D gene, CDR3 length. A D gene is named only where the DNA matches it firmly. Clone size, where shown, is once, few, many, or a class for clones that have expanded.

CASSFPGTVLTF,TGTGCCAGCAGCTTTCCCGGGACCGTGCTGACTTTC,TRBJ2-6,NA,TRBV5-6,NA,12
CASSSGQANYGYTF,TGTGCCAGCAGCTCAGGACAGGCCAACTATGGCTACACCTTC,TRBJ1-2,NA,TRBV5-6,TRBD1,14
CASSIGGNTEAFF,TGTGCCAGTAGTATAGGGGGGAACACTGAAGCTTTCTTT,TRBJ1-1,NA,TRBV19,NA,13
CASSIGGGYGYTF,TGTGCCAGCAGTATCGGGGGGGGCTATGGCTACACCTTC,TRBJ1-2,few,TRBV12-3/TRBV12-4,NA,13
CASSITTGGQDGYTF,TGCGCCAGCAGCATCACAACGGGGGGTCAGGATGGCTACACCTTC,TRBJ1-2,few,TRBV5-1,NA,15
CATSGGANGYYNEQFF,TGTGCCACCAGCGGTGGGGCAAACGGTTACTACAATGAGCAGTTCTTC,TRBJ2-1,NA,TRBV15,NA,16
CASSAVAGGLYYNEQFF,TGTGCCAGCAGCGCAGTAGCGGGGGGCCTGTACTACAATGAGCAGTTCTTC,TRBJ2-1,NA,TRBV9,TRBD2,17
CSARLAGVLQETQYF,TGCAGTGCTCGGCTAGCGGGGGTGCTCCAAGAGACCCAGTACTTC,TRBJ2-5,few,TRBV20-1,TRBD2,15
CSAREGAGETEAFF,TGCAGTGCTAGAGAAGGAGCAGGGGAAACTGAAGCTTTCTTT,TRBJ1-1,few,TRBV20-1,NA,14
CASSRTENYGYTF,TGTGCCAGCAGCAGGACAGAAAACTATGGCTACACCTTC,TRBJ1-2,NA,TRBV6-5,NA,13
CASSPLAGVYNEQFF,TGTGCCAGTAGTCCTCTAGCGGGGGTTTACAATGAGCAGTTCTTC,TRBJ2-1,few,TRBV19,TRBD2,15
CSARDQGVVGNQPQHF,TGCAGTGCTAGAGACCAAGGCGTGGTGGGCAATCAGCCCCAGCATTTT,TRBJ1-5,NA,TRBV20-1,NA,16
CASSLASGIGEAFF,TGTGCCAGCAGCTTAGCATCCGGGATTGGTGAAGCTTTCTTT,TRBJ1-1,NA,TRBV7-9,NA,14
CASTNHGEGDNEKLFF,TGTGCCAGCACCAATCACGGGGAAGGGGATAATGAAAAACTGTTTTTT,TRBJ1-4,few,TRBV6-6,NA,16
CASSRGEASSYNSPLHF,TGTGCCAGCAGCCGGGGGGAGGCCAGCTCCTATAATTCACCCCTCCACTTT,TRBJ1-6,NA,TRBV11-2,NA,17
CASSLLSAGTQYF,TGTGCCAGCAGCTTATTGTCTGCTGGCACGCAGTATTTT,TRBJ2-3,few,TRBV7-3,NA,13
CAIPPGNGTTQNEQFF,TGTGCCATCCCCCCCGGAAACGGGACTACACAGAATGAGCAGTTCTTC,TRBJ2-1,NA,TRBV7-9,TRBD2,16
CSARETGSPYGYTF,TGCAGTGCTAGAGAGACAGGGAGTCCCTATGGCTACACCTTC,TRBJ1-2,NA,TRBV20-1,TRBD1,14
CSARPTGTQETQYF,TGCAGTGCTAGACCAACAGGTACCCAAGAGACCCAGTACTTC,TRBJ2-5,once,TRBV20-1,NA,14
CASSLSGTSYNTEAFF,TGTGCCAGCAGCTTAAGCGGGACAAGCTATAACACTGAAGCTTTCTTT,TRBJ1-1,once,TRBV11-2,NA,16
CSVETVPQETQYF,TGCAGCGTCGAGACAGTCCCCCAAGAGACCCAGTACTTC,TRBJ2-5,NA,TRBV29-1,NA,13
CASGGGPHNEQFF,TGTGCCAGCGGAGGGGGTCCCCACAATGAGCAGTTCTTC,TRBJ2-1,NA,TRBV2,NA,13
CSARDSGVTALIGQFF,TGCAGTGCTAGAGACTCAGGGGTGACTGCCCTCATTGGGCAGTTCTTC,TRBJ2-1,many,TRBV20-1,NA,16
CAISESERGRRETQYF,TGTGCCATCAGTGAGTCGGAGAGGGGTAGACGAGAGACCCAGTACTTC,TRBJ2-5,NA,TRBV10-3,NA,16
CASSHRHNGGTEAFF,TGTGCCAGCAGCCACCGACATAATGGAGGCACTGAAGCTTTCTTT,TRBJ1-1,many,TRBV3-1,NA,15
CASSLVPLAGATQYF,TGTGCCAGCAGCTTAGTTCCTCTAGCGGGGGCGACCCAGTACTTC,TRBJ2-5,NA,TRBV7-2,TRBD2,15
CASSIRDNEQYF,TGTGCCAGCAGTATTCGGGACAACGAGCAGTACTTC,TRBJ2-7,few,TRBV2,NA,12
CASSPQTGAQETQYF,TGTGCCAGCAGCCCGCAAACGGGTGCACAAGAGACCCAGTACTTC,TRBJ2-5,NA,TRBV7-3,NA,15
CASGPTVYGYTF,TGTGCCAGCGGACCGACAGTTTATGGCTACACCTTC,TRBJ1-2,NA,TRBV25-1,NA,12
CASSISLGQNTEAFF,TGTGCCAGCAGCATTTCACTGGGACAGAACACTGAAGCTTTCTTT,TRBJ1-1,few,TRBV11-2,NA,15
CSARRTVRETQYF,TGCAGTGCTAGACGGACGGTCCGAGAGACCCAGTACTTC,TRBJ2-5,NA,TRBV20-1,NA,13
CSAITELQETQYF,TGCAGTGCTATAACAGAGTTACAAGAGACCCAGTACTTC,TRBJ2-5,NA,TRBV20-1,NA,13
CASSLLGTSGQETQYF,TGTGCCAGCAGTTTACTGGGGACTAGCGGGCAAGAGACCCAGTACTTC,TRBJ2-5,few,TRBV28,TRBD2,16
CASSSDTGSATDTQYF,TGTGCCAGCAGCTCCGACACAGGGAGCGCAACAGATACGCAGTATTTT,TRBJ2-3,few,TRBV7-8,NA,16